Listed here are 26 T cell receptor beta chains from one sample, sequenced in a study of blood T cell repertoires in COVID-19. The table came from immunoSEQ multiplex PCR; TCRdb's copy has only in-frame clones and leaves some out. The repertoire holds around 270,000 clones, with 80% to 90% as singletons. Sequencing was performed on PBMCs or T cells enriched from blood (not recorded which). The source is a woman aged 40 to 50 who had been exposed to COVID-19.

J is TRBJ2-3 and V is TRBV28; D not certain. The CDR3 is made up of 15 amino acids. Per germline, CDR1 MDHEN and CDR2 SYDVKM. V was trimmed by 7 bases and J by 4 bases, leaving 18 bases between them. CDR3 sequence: CASTPRRSSADTQYF. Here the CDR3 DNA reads TGTGCCAGCACCCCACGCCGGAGCTCTGCAGATACGCAGTATTTT.

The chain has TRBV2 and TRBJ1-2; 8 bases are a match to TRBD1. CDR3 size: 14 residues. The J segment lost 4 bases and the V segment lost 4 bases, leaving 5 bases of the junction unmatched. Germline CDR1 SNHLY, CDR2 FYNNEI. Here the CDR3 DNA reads TGTGCCAGCAGTGGTTCAGGGGGCGGCTATGGCTACACCTTC. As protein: CASSGSGGGYGYTF.

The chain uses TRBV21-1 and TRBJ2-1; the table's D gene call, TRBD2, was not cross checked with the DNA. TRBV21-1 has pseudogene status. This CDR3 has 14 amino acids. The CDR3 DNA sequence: TGTGCCAGCAGCAAAGCCCGTCCCTACAATGAGCAGTTCTTC. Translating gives CASSKARPYNEQFF.

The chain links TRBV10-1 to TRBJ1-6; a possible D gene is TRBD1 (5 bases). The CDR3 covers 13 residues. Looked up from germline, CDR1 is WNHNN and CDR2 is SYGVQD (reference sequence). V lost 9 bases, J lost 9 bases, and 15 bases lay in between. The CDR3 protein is CARAGTQISPLHF. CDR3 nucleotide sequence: TGCGCCAGGGCCGGGACTCAAATTTCACCCCTCCACTTT.

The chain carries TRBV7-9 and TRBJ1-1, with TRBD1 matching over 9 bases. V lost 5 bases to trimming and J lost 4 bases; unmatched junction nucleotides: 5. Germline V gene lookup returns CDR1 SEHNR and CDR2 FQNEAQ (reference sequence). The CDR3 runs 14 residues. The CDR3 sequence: CASSPGTGPTEAFF. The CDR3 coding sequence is TGTGCCAGCAGCCCTGGGACAGGGCCCACTGAAGCTTTCTTT.

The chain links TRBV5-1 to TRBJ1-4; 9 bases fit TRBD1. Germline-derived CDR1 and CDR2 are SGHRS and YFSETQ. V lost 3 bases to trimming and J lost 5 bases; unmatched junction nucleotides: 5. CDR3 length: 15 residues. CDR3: CASSSAGTGNEKLFF. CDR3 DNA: TGCGCCAGCAGCTCCGCGGGGACAGGGAATGAAAAACTGTTTTTT.

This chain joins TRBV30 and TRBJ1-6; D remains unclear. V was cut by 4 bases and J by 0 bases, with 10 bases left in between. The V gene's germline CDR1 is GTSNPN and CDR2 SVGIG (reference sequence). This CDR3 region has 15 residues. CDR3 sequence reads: CAWMVPSSYNSPLHF. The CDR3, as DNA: TGTGCCTGGATGGTCCCGAGCTCCTATAATTCACCCCTCCACTTT.

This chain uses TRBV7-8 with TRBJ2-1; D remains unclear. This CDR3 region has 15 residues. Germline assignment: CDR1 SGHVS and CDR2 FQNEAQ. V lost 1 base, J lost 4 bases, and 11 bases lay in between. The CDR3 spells CASSLGGHQYNEQFF. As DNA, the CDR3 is TGTGCCAGCAGCTTAGGAGGTCACCAGTACAATGAGCAGTTCTTC.

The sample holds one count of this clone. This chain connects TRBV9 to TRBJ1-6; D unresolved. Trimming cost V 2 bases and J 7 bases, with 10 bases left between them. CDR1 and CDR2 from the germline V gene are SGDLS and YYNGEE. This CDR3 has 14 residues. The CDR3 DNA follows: TGTGCCAGCAGCGTCGCCCCCGGGAATTCACCCCTCCACTTT. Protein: CASSVAPGNSPLHF.

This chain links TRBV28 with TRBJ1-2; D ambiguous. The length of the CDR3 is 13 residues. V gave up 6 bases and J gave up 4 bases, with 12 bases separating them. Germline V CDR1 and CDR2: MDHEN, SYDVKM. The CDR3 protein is CASSPRLSYGYTF. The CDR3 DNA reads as TGTGCCAGCAGCCCCAGACTGAGCTATGGCTACACCTTC.

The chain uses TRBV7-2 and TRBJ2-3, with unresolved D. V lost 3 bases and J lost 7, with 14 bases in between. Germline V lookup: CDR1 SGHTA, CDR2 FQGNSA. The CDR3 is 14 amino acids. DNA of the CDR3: TGTGCCAGCAGCTTCTTCCTCGGTGGTTATACGCAGTATTTT. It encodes CASSFFLGGYTQYF.

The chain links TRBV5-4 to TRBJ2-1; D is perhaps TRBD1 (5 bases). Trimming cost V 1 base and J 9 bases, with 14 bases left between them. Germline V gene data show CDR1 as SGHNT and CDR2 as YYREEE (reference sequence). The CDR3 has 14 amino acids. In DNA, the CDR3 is TGTGCCAGCAGCTTGACACAGGTTAACGGTGAGCAGTTCTTC. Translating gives CASSLTQVNGEQFF.

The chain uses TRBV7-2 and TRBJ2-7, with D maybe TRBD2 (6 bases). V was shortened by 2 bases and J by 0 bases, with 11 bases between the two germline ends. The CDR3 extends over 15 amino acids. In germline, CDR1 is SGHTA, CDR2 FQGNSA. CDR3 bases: TGTGCCAGCAGCTTAAGGGACGGGAGCTCCTACGAGCAGTACTTC. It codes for CASSLRDGSSYEQYF.

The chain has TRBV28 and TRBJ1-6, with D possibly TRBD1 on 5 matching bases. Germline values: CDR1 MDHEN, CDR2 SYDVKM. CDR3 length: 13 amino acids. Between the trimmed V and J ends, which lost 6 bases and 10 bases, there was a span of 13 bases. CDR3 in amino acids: CASSLIKGSPLHF. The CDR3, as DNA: TGTGCCAGCAGCCTCATTAAGGGGTCACCCCTCCACTTT.

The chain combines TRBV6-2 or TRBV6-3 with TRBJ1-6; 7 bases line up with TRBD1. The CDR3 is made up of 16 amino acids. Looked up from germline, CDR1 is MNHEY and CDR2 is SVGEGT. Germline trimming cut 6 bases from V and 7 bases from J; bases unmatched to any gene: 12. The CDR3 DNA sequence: TGTGCCAGCAGCCCCGGGACAGCCCGAAAGAATTCACCCCTCCACTTT. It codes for CASSPGTARKNSPLHF.

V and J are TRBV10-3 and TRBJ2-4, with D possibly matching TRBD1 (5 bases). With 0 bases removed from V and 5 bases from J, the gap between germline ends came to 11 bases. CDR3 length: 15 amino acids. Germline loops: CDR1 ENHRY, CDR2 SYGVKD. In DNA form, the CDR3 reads TGTGCCATCAGTGAGTCGGTCAGGGCCCAAAACATTCAGTACTTC. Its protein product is CAISESVRAQNIQYF.

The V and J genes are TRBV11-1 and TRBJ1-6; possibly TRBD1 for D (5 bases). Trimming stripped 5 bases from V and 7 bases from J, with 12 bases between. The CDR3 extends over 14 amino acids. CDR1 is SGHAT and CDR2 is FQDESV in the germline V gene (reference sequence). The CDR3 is CASSRGGMNSPLHF. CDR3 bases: TGTGCCAGCAGCCGCGGGGGGATGAATTCACCCCTCCACTTT.

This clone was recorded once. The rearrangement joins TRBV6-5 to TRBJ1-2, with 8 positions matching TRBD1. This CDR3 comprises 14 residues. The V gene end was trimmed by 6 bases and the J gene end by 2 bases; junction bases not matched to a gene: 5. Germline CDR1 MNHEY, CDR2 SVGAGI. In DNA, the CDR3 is TGTGCCAGCAGGAGACCAGGGGGCAACTATGGCTACACCTTC. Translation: CASRRPGGNYGYTF.

The CDR3 DNA reads TGTGCCAGCAGCAGGGGACAGGGGAACACCTACGAGCAGTACTTC. Amino acid sequence: CASSRGQGNTYEQYF. This chain links TRBV6-6 with TRBJ2-7; 10 positions agree with TRBD1. The J segment lost 2 bases and the V segment lost 6 bases, leaving 7 bases of the junction unmatched. Germline V gene sequence: CDR1 MNHNY, CDR2 SVGAGI (reference sequence). CDR3 length: 15 amino acids.

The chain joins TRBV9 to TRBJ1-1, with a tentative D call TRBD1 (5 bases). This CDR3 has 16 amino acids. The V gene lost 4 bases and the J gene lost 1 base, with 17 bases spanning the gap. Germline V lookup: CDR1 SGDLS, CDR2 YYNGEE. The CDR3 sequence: CASSPSGRGRNTEAFF. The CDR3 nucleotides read TGTGCCAGCAGCCCTTCAGGGAGGGGTAGGAACACTGAAGCTTTCTTT.

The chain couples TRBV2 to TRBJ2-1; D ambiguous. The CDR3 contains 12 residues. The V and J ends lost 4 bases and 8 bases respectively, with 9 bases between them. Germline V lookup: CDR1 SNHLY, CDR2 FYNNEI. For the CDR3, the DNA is TGTGCCAGCAGTGTTTCGGTCGATGAGCAGTTCTTC. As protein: CASSVSVDEQFF.

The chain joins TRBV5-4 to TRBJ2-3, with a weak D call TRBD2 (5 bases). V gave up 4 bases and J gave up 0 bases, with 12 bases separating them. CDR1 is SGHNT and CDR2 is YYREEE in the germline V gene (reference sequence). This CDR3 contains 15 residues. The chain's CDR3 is CASSLSVSSTDTQYF. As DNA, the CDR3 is TGTGCCAGCAGCCTTAGCGTCTCTAGCACAGATACGCAGTATTTT.

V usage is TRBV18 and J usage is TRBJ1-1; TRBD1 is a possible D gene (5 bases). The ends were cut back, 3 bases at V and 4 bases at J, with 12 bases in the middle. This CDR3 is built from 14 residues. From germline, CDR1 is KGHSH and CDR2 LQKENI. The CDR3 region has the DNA TGTGCCAGCTCACCTACCTCCGGGGGCACTGAAGCTTTCTTT. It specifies CASSPTSGGTEAFF. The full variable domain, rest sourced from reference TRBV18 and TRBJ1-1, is NAGVMQNPRHLVRRRGQEARLRCSPMKGHSHVYWYRQLPEEGLKFMVYLQKENIIDESGMPKERFSAEFPKEGPSILRIQQVVRGDSAAYFCASSPTSGGTEAFFGQGTRLTVV.

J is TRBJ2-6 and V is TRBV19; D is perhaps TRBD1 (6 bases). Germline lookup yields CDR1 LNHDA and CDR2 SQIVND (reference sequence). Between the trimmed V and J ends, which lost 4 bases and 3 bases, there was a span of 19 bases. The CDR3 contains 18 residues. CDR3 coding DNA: TGTGCCAGTAGTAACAGGGCAGGGAGAAGAGTTGGGGCCAACGTCCTGACTTTC. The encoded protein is CASSNRAGRRVGANVLTF.

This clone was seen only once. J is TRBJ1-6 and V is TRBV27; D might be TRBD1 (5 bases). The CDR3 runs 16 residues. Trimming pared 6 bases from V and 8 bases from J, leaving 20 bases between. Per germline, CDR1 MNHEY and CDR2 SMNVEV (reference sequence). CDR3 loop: CASSSGVGGRDSPLHF. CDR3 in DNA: TGTGCCAGCAGCAGCGGGGTGGGGGGTAGAGATTCACCCCTCCACTTT.

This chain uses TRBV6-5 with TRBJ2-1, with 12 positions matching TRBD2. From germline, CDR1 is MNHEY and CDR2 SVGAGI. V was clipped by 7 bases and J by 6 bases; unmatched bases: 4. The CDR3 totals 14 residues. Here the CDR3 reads CASKTSGSFNEQFF. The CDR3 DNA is TGTGCCAGCAAGACTAGCGGGAGTTTCAATGAGCAGTTCTTC.